This T cell receptor beta chain was obtained from a study of blood T cell repertoires in COVID-19. Study details: T cells, B-cell-depleted T cells, or PBMCs provided the cDNA or gDNA that served as material.

Methods used by the authors: Reference gene primer amplification in the assay estimated nucleated cell counts. TCRdb keeps only in-frame clones here, not all; method: immunoSEQ multiplex PCR. The V and J calls and clone size come from that table; D and trimming were worked out from the DNA. Here the sample spans 200,000 to 250,000 clones, roughly four fifths being singletons. CDR1 is KGHSH, CDR2 LQKENI, per germline. The CDR3 has 16 amino acids. Trimming stripped 6 bases from V and 1 base from J, with 15 bases between. This sequence joins TRBV18 and TRBJ2-2, with D perhaps TRBD2 (6 bases). The sequence came from a woman in her twenties or thirties who had recovered from COVID-19. Sequencing was performed on peripheral blood. CDR3 DNA: TGTGCCAGCTCGCTTTCCCCAGCGGGGAACACCGGGGAGCTGTTTTTT. Its translation: CASSLSPAGNTGELFF. Drawing the rest from reference TRBV18 and TRBJ2-2, the complete variable domain is NAGVMQNPRHLVRRRGQEARLRCSPMKGHSHVYWYRQLPEEGLKFMVYLQKENIIDESGMPKERFSAEFPKEGPSILRIQQVVRGDSAAYFCASSLSPAGNTGELFFGEGSRLTVL.